Following are 20 T cell receptor beta chains from one sample sequenced in a study of cytomegalovirus exposure and HLA in healthy donors listed by TCRdb under 2017. Libraries were prepared through the immunoSEQ multiplex PCR assay. A mixture of 60 forward primers for TCR Vbeta segments and 13 reverse primers for TCR Jbeta segments was used in the multiplex PCR. The source is immuneACCESS, and TCRdb retained only in-frame sequences with V and J called. Part of the clones is not carried over; for the studies checked, unresolved V genes explain less than half of this, and the remainder is unexplained. In all, the sample holds about 200,000 clones, and 70% to 90% of those were seen once. The top ten clones comprise less than 2.5% of the sample. The sequenced sample was PBMCs. All receptors derive from a woman between 50 and 59 years old in good health and CMV-seronegative.

CDR3 amino acids: CASSGGTGETEAFF. The CDR3, as DNA: TGCGCCAGCAGTGGAGGGACAGGGGAAACTGAAGCTTTCTTT. The chain links TRBV10-2 to TRBJ1-1, with TRBD1 matching over 10 bases. CDR1 and CDR2 (germline): WSHSY, SAAADI. Unmatched junction bases numbered 4, after V lost 4 bases and J lost 5 bases. CDR3 size: 14 residues.

V is TRBV9 and J is TRBJ1-3; 8 positions match TRBD1. V lost 3 bases to trimming and J lost 0 bases; unmatched junction nucleotides: 8. The CDR3 spans 17 residues. Germline V gene lookup returns CDR1 SGDLS and CDR2 YYNGEE. The CDR3 protein is CASSERPGQVSGNTIYF. The CDR3 DNA sequence: TGTGCCAGCAGCGAGAGACCGGGACAGGTCTCTGGAAACACCATATATTTT.

This clone has a count of ten or more. The rearrangement uses TRBV28 and TRBJ2-2; 7 bases are a match to TRBD2. The germline V gene has CDR1 MDHEN and CDR2 SYDVKM. V was pared by 3 bases and J by 5 bases, with 6 bases of the junction left unmatched. The CDR3 consists of 15 residues. CDR3 nucleotide sequence: TGTGCCAGCAGTTTCGGTCGGGAGGAGACCGGGGAGCTGTTTTTT. Amino acid sequence: CASSFGREETGELFF. Full variable domain (rest looked up from reference TRBV28 and TRBJ2-2): DVKVTQSSRYLVKRTGEKVFLECVQDMDHENMFWYRQDPGLGLRLIYFSYDVKMKEKGDIPEGYSVSREKKERFSLILESASTNQTSMYLCASSFGREETGELFFGEGSRLTVL.

The rearrangement joins TRBV27 to TRBJ2-7; TRBD2 aligns across 8 bases. Germline V gene data show CDR1 as MNHEY and CDR2 as SMNVEV (reference sequence). V trimming: 7 bases; J trimming: 3 bases; junction bases outside the gene matches: 5. The CDR3 is 13 residues long. The CDR3 sequence is CASTPGGDYEQYF. CDR3 nucleotides: TGTGCCAGCACCCCGGGGGGGGACTACGAGCAGTACTTC.

The rearrangement uses TRBV27 and TRBJ1-6; 8 bases are shared with TRBD1. This CDR3 comprises 15 residues. The germline V gene encodes CDR1 MNHEY and CDR2 SMNVEV (reference sequence). After removal of 2 bases from V and 7 bases from J, the junction contained 4 bases not matched to a gene. This CDR3 is CASSLDWTGNSPLHF. The CDR3 DNA is TGTGCCAGCAGTTTAGATTGGACAGGGAATTCACCCCTCCACTTT.

The chain recombines TRBV28 with TRBJ2-7; the D is unclear. Trimming took 3 bases from V and 9 from J, leaving 12 bases between them. The CDR3 covers 12 residues. Germline V lookup: CDR1 MDHEN, CDR2 SYDVKM. CDR3 sequence (DNA): TGTGCCAGCAGTTTGGGCCCCTTAAGGCAGTACTTC. Protein product: CASSLGPLRQYF.

The V gene is TRBV28, the J gene TRBJ1-1; TRBD1 agrees at 9 bases. J gave up 7 bases and V 5 bases, and 11 bases lay outside the gene matches. Germline assignment: CDR1 MDHEN and CDR2 SYDVKM. The CDR3 runs to 15 residues. The CDR3 region is CASSLRPDRGVEAFF. In DNA, the CDR3 is TGTGCCAGCAGTCTAAGACCGGACAGGGGAGTTGAAGCTTTCTTT.

This chain uses TRBV28 with TRBJ2-2; no firm D call. Germline-derived CDR1 and CDR2 are MDHEN and SYDVKM. The CDR3 spans 15 residues. The germline V and J ends were trimmed by 5 bases and 3 bases, with 13 bases remaining between them. Here the CDR3 DNA reads TGTGCCAGCAGTGCCAGGTGGATGGACACCGGGGAGCTGTTTTTT. Encoded protein: CASSARWMDTGELFF.

The gene calls are TRBV6-6 and TRBJ1-2, with D hard to call. V was pared by 6 bases and J by 7 bases, with 15 bases between. Germline-derived CDR1 and CDR2 are MNHNY and SVGAGI (reference sequence). There are 13 residues in the CDR3. The CDR3 sequence is CASRSTALAGYTF. Here the CDR3 DNA reads TGTGCCAGCAGAAGTACAGCCCTAGCTGGCTACACCTTC.

The genes are TRBV5-6 and TRBJ1-2, with D possibly matching TRBD1 (5 bases). Per germline, CDR1 SGHDT and CDR2 YYEEEE. V was shortened by 4 bases and J by 8 bases, with 15 bases between the two germline ends. This CDR3 contains 13 residues. The chain's CDR3 is CASSPGGREGYTF. The CDR3, as DNA: TGTGCCAGCAGCCCGGGGGGACGAGAAGGCTACACCTTC.

This clone was detected once. This chain uses TRBV5-1 with TRBJ2-1; 7 bases are shared with TRBD2. In germline, CDR1 is SGHRS, CDR2 YFSETQ. The CDR3 covers 16 residues. V dropped 2 bases and J dropped 4; count of bases not matched to a gene: 9. The CDR3 sequence: CASSFDTRTRYNEQFF. In DNA form, the CDR3 reads TGCGCCAGCAGCTTCGATACTAGGACTAGATACAATGAGCAGTTCTTC.

The V call is TRBV10-3, the J call TRBJ2-3; D call uncertain. Trimming pared 2 bases from V and 6 bases from J, leaving 3 bases between. The CDR3 totals 11 residues. Germline CDR1 reads ENHRY; CDR2 reads SYGVKD. CDR3 loop: CAISEADTQYF. DNA of the CDR3: TGTGCCATCAGTGAGGCGGATACGCAGTATTTT.

The chain joins TRBV30 to TRBJ2-7; 9 bases line up with TRBD1. The CDR3 extends over 13 amino acids. The germline CDR1 and CDR2 sequences are GTSNPN and SVGIG (reference sequence). Trimming removed 5 bases from V and 3 bases from J; junction bases left unmatched: 5. CDR3 DNA sequence: TGTGCCTGGGAGGGACAGGGTTTCTACGAGCAGTACTTC. The encoded protein is CAWEGQGFYEQYF.

J is TRBJ2-3 and V is TRBV27; 10 bases fit TRBD1. The CDR3 has 19 residues. CDR1 and CDR2 from the germline V gene are MNHEY and SMNVEV (reference sequence). V lost 0 bases and J lost 5; bases outside the gene matches: 14. This chain's CDR3 is CASSLSPRPRQGAKDTQYF. CDR3 sequence (DNA): TGTGCCAGCAGTTTATCACCTCGACCTAGACAGGGGGCAAAAGATACGCAGTATTTT.

The CDR3 DNA sequence: TGTGCCAGCAGCTGGACAGGGGATGGCTCGCGGGATACGCAGTATTTT. Protein: CASSWTGDGSRDTQYF. The gene calls are TRBV5-5 and TRBJ2-3; 9 bases map to TRBD1. The length of the CDR3 is 16 residues. Germline CDR1 reads SGHKS; CDR2 reads YYEKEE (reference sequence). The V and J ends lost 3 bases and 6 bases, in that order; junction bases with no gene match: 11.

The V gene is TRBV15, the J gene TRBJ2-2, with 7 bases matching TRBD2. This CDR3 comprises 13 residues. Trimming removed 4 bases from V and 5 bases from J; junction bases left unmatched: 1. CDR1 LNHNV and CDR2 YYDKDF come from the germline V gene (reference sequence). The CDR3: CATSKGGTGELFF. CDR3 DNA sequence: TGTGCCACCAGCAAGGGAGGGACCGGGGAGCTGTTTTTT.

This clone was seen only once. The chain links TRBV2 to TRBJ2-5; D remains ambiguous. Germline V lookup: CDR1 SNHLY, CDR2 FYNNEI. This CDR3 is 15 amino acids long. V was cut by 1 base and J by 4 bases, with 13 bases left in between. The CDR3: CASSEGATPAETQYF. The CDR3 region has the DNA TGTGCCAGCAGTGAAGGGGCGACACCCGCAGAGACCCAGTACTTC.

In this sample, this clone turned up once. The rearrangement joins TRBV4-1 to TRBJ2-3; TRBD2 agrees at 8 bases. The CDR3 covers 16 residues. Per the germline V gene, CDR1 is MGHRA and CDR2 is YSYEKL. V gave up 4 bases and J gave up 2 bases; unmatched junction bases: 8. CDR3 DNA: TGCGCCAGCAGCCTAAGGACTAGCCGGGACACAGATACGCAGTATTTT. This sequence encodes CASSLRTSRDTDTQYF.

As to this clone: Other nucleotide sequences in the sample specify the same CDR3. The chain is built from TRBV20-1 and TRBJ2-7; possibly TRBD1 for D (6 bases). Germline V CDR1 and CDR2: DFQATT, SNEGSKA (reference sequence). The CDR3 spans 11 residues. The ends were cut back, 5 bases at V and 3 bases at J, with 8 bases in the middle. The CDR3 DNA is TGCAGTGCTCCCAGGGGCTACGAGCAGTACTTC. It is translated as CSAPRGYEQYF.

This chain uses TRBV10-3 with TRBJ2-1; D gene ambiguous. CDR1 ENHRY and CDR2 SYGVKD come from the germline V gene. Deletions cut 5 bases from V and 0 bases from J, with 11 bases between. There are 15 residues in the CDR3. CDR3: CAISWQSSSYNEQFF. As DNA, the CDR3 is TGTGCCATCAGTTGGCAGTCAAGCTCCTACAATGAGCAGTTCTTC.